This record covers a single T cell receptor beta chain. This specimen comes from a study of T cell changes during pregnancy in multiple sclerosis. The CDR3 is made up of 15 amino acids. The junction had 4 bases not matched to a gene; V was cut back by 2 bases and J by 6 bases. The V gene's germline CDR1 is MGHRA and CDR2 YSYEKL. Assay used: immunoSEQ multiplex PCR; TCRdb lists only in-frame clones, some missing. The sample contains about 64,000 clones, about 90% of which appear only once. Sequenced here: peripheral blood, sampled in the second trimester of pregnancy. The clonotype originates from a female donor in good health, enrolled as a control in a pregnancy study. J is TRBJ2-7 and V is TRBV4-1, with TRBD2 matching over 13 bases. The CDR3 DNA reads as TGCGCCAGCAGCCAACAACTAGCGGGAGGGAGCGAGCAGTACTTC. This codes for CASSQQLAGGSEQYF.